The 23 T cell receptor beta chains in this list originate from one sample, sequenced in a study of T cell responses to AZD1222 COVID-19 vaccine. Repertoires were generated with immunoSEQ multiplex PCR, while TCRdb's copy carries only in-frame clones and drops some. The sample has roughly 70,000 clones, 75% to 85% seen once; the top ten hold roughly 5.4%. Sequencing used peripheral blood, obtained on day 0 of AZD1222 vaccination. These receptors all stem from an adult in good health.

This chain connects TRBV14 to TRBJ1-2; no reliable D call. The V and J ends lost 0 bases and 2 bases respectively, with 13 bases between them. Germline loops: CDR1 SGHDN, CDR2 FVKESK. The CDR3 extends over 16 amino acids. The CDR3 loop reads CASSQEYGFGNYGYTF. As DNA, the CDR3 is TGTGCCAGCAGCCAAGAGTACGGGTTTGGGAACTATGGCTACACCTTC.

This clone was found a few times. CDR3 residues: CASSKGQLNTEAFF. The CDR3 nucleotides read TGTGCCAGCAGCAAGGGACAGTTGAACACTGAAGCTTTCTTT. V is TRBV5-6 and J is TRBJ1-1, with 7 bases that match TRBD1. This CDR3 is 14 amino acids long. V was clipped by 4 bases and J by 0 bases; unmatched bases: 3. CDR1 is SGHDT, CDR2 YYEEEE, per germline. The variable domain in full, with the rest retrieved from reference TRBV5-6 and TRBJ1-1, is DAGVTQSPTHLIKTRGQQVTLRCSPKSGHDTVSWYQQALGQGPQFIFQYYEEEERQRGNFPDRFSGHQFPNYSSELNVNALLLGDSALYLCASSKGQLNTEAFFGQGTRLTVV.

The genes are TRBV11-2 and TRBJ1-4; possible D gene TRBD1, 5 bases. Trimming cost V 5 bases and J 8 bases, with 15 bases left between them. This CDR3 contains 14 residues. Per the germline V gene, CDR1 is SGHAT and CDR2 is FQNNGV. CDR3 DNA sequence: TGTGCCAGCAGCCCTTTGGGGGGAAGGGAAAAACTGTTTTTT. Translation: CASSPLGGREKLFF. Variable domain in full (rest from reference TRBV11-2 and TRBJ1-4): EAGVAQSPRYKIIEKRQSVAFWCNPISGHATLYWYQQILGQGPKLLIQFQNNGVVDDSQLPKDRFSAERLKGVDSTLKIQPAKLEDSAVYLCASSPLGGREKLFFGSGTQLSVL.

The V call is TRBV2, the J call TRBJ1-6; TRBD1 is a possible D gene (5 bases). V lost 1 base to trimming and J lost 9 bases, with 7 bases between them. Germline V gene lookup returns CDR1 SNHLY and CDR2 FYNNEI. The CDR3 has 13 residues. Here the CDR3 DNA reads TGTGCCAGCAGTGAAGGGGGGAGTTCACCCCTCCACTTT. Residues: CASSEGGSSPLHF.

Here the CDR3 DNA reads TGTGCCAGCAGCAAAGTTCGCAGGGGGAGGACAGGGGATTGCACTGAAGCTTTCTTT. Translated, it gives CASSKVRRGRTGDCTEAFF. V usage is TRBV21-1 and J usage is TRBJ1-1; the D call in the table, TRBD1, was not verified against the DNA. TRBV21-1 is shown as a pseudogene. This CDR3 region has 19 residues.

This sequence joins TRBV4-1 and TRBJ1-3; no firm D call. Between the trimmed V and J ends, which lost 1 base and 3 bases, there was a span of 10 bases. This CDR3 has 15 residues. The germline CDR1 and CDR2 sequences are MGHRA and YSYEKL. CDR3 nucleotide sequence: TGCGCCAGCAGCCAAGGTCTAACCCTTGGAAACACCATATATTTT. Translating it yields CASSQGLTLGNTIYF.

The genes are TRBV27 and TRBJ2-5; 13 bases align to TRBD2. This CDR3 is 17 amino acids long. V shed 4 bases and J 2 bases; nucleotides not matched to a gene: 7. CDR1 and CDR2 from the germline V gene are MNHEY and SMNVEV (reference sequence). The CDR3 is CASSSRLAGGVQETQYF. The CDR3 nucleotides read TGTGCCAGCAGTTCACGACTAGCGGGGGGAGTTCAAGAGACCCAGTACTTC.

CDR3 sequence: CASSTGSGGAPGFDTQYF. CDR3 in DNA: TGTGCCAGCAGCACGGGTAGCGGGGGGGCCCCTGGATTTGACACGCAGTATTTT. The rearrangement uses TRBV21-1 and TRBJ2-3; the listed D gene, TRBD2, was not tested against the DNA. TRBV21-1 is flagged as a pseudogene. The CDR3 runs to 18 residues.

V is TRBV4-2 and J is TRBJ2-7, with a possible D match to TRBD1 (6 bases). The CDR3 consists of 14 residues. Per germline, CDR1 LGHNA and CDR2 YNFKEQ. V was clipped by 1 base and J by 2 bases, with 9 bases between them. The CDR3 loop reads CASSQVGTTYEQYF. DNA of the CDR3: TGTGCCAGCAGCCAAGTTGGGACAACCTACGAGCAGTACTTC.

V usage is TRBV11-3 and J usage is TRBJ2-5, with 7 bases that match TRBD1. The CDR3 consists of 14 residues. Looked up from germline, CDR1 is SGHNT and CDR2 is YENEEA. Trimming cost V 4 bases and J 3 bases; bases outside gene matches: 5. Written as DNA, the CDR3 is TGTGCCAGCAGCTCCCACAGGGGTGAAGAGACCCAGTACTTC. Encoded protein: CASSSHRGEETQYF.

This chain joins TRBV4-1 and TRBJ1-3, with a weak D call TRBD1 (5 bases). In germline, CDR1 is MGHRA, CDR2 YSYEKL. V was cut by 3 bases and J by 0 bases, with 18 bases left in between. This CDR3 comprises 18 residues. The CDR3 here is CASSQRGQGRFSGNTIYF. In DNA form, the CDR3 reads TGCGCCAGCAGCCAGAGGGGCCAGGGCCGATTCTCTGGAAACACCATATATTTT.

The chain couples TRBV15 to TRBJ2-2; D is perhaps TRBD2 (6 bases). CDR3 length equals 13 residues. V was clipped by 9 bases and J by 0 bases, with 8 bases between them. Germline assignment: CDR1 LNHNV and CDR2 YYDKDF (reference sequence). Here the CDR3 reads CATSGSNTGELFF. The CDR3, as DNA: TGTGCCACTAGCGGATCGAACACCGGGGAGCTGTTTTTT.

J is TRBJ2-7 and V is TRBV5-5; tentatively, D is TRBD1 or TRBD2 (5 bases each). This CDR3 spans 13 amino acids. The V gene's germline CDR1 is SGHKS and CDR2 YYEKEE (reference sequence). Trimming left V 3 bases short and J 1 base short, with 8 bases between. CDR3 in DNA: TGTGCCAGCAGCTGGTGGGGGTCCTACGAGCAGTACTTC. Translation gives CASSWWGSYEQYF.

A single count supports this clone. In DNA form, the CDR3 reads TGTGCCAGCAGCGTAGAGGAGGGCTATGGCTACACCTTC. Translation gives CASSVEEGYGYTF. The chain recombines TRBV9 with TRBJ1-2; D is ambiguous. V was trimmed by 0 bases and J by 4 bases, leaving 7 bases between them. Germline-derived CDR1 and CDR2 are SGDLS and YYNGEE. The CDR3 has 13 amino acids. Filled out from reference TRBV9 and TRBJ1-2, the complete variable domain reads DSGVTQTPKHLITATGQRVTLRCSPRSGDLSVYWYQQSLDQGLQFLIQYYNGEERAKGNILERFSAQQFPDLHSELNLSSLELGDSALYFCASSVEEGYGYTFGSGTRLTVV.

The V and J genes are TRBV12-3 or TRBV12-4 and TRBJ2-7; D unclear. Between the trimmed V and J ends, which lost 3 bases and 3 bases, there was a span of 6 bases. This CDR3 spans 12 amino acids. The CDR3 is CASSLGLYEQYF. The CDR3 DNA sequence: TGTGCCAGCAGTTTGGGTCTCTACGAGCAGTACTTC.

The V call is TRBV4-3, the J call TRBJ1-5; D is unclear. CDR3 size: 20 residues. The V end lost 0 bases, the J end lost 0 bases, and 21 bases lay between the germline ends. The germline CDR1 and CDR2 sequences are LGHNA and YSLEER. CDR3 nucleotide sequence: TGCGCCAGCAGCCAAGAAGAGAGGAGCAGGCTATTCTATAGCAATCAGCCCCAGCATTTT. Residues: CASSQEERSRLFYSNQPQHF.

The table lists this clone with a count of one. The chain recombines TRBV5-8 with TRBJ1-2; D remains ambiguous. The V gene lost 0 bases and the J gene lost 0 bases, with 9 bases spanning the gap. Germline V gene lookup returns CDR1 SGHTS and CDR2 YDEGEE. This CDR3 comprises 15 residues. The CDR3 nucleotides are TGTGCCAGCAGCTTGGCTCCCCAGGCTAACTATGGCTACACCTTC. Translation gives CASSLAPQANYGYTF.

The rearrangement joins TRBV4-2 to TRBJ1-5; no firm D call. Trimming took off 0 bases at V and 5 bases at J, with 14 bases between the two ends. Per germline, CDR1 LGHNA and CDR2 YNFKEQ. The CDR3 length is 16 residues. The CDR3 bases are TGTGCCAGCAGCCAAGAGGCAAAACGGAGAGATCAGCCCCAGCATTTT. This sequence encodes CASSQEAKRRDQPQHF.

V gene TRBV4-1 combines with J gene TRBJ2-1; D not certain. This CDR3 region has 15 residues. V was cut by 0 bases and J by 4 bases, with 10 bases left in between. CDR1 is MGHRA and CDR2 is YSYEKL in the germline V gene. CDR3 bases: TGCGCCAGCAGCCAAGATCGGCCAGGTTACAATGAGCAGTTCTTC. Translated, it gives CASSQDRPGYNEQFF.

This chain connects TRBV14 to TRBJ1-1; D uncertain. V lost 3 bases and J 1 base, leaving 12 bases between the germline ends. Germline CDR1 SGHDN, CDR2 FVKESK. The CDR3 is made up of 15 amino acids. DNA of the CDR3: TGTGCCAGCAGCCACCGGGGAGCAGGGAACACTGAAGCTTTCTTT. This translates into CASSHRGAGNTEAFF.

This clone has a single count. V and J are TRBV2 and TRBJ1-5; TRBD1 matches at 7 bases. V shed 8 bases, J shed 3 bases, and the junction held 4 bases outside the gene matches. Germline lookup yields CDR1 SNHLY and CDR2 FYNNEI. This CDR3 is built from 13 residues. CDR3 sequence reads: CASRRGHNQPQHF. CDR3 coding DNA: TGTGCCAGCCGGAGGGGGCACAATCAGCCCCAGCATTTT.

The chain joins TRBV10-2 to TRBJ2-7; tentatively, D is TRBD1 (5 bases). V lost 0 bases to trimming and J lost 3 bases, with 15 bases between them. Per germline, CDR1 WSHSY and CDR2 SAAADI. There are 16 residues in the CDR3. CDR3 nucleotides: TGCGCCAGCAGTGAGTCGATAGGCAGGGAAGGCTACGAGCAGTACTTC. Its protein is CASSESIGREGYEQYF.

This clone has only one observation. V is TRBV6-7 and J is TRBJ1-2, with unresolved D. TRBV6-7 is assigned to the ORF class and has an uncertain function. V lost 5 bases, J lost 2 bases, and 18 bases lay in between. The CDR3 extends over 16 amino acids. Here the CDR3 reads CASSQAHERWNYGYTF. Written as DNA, the CDR3 is TGTGCCAGCAGTCAAGCGCATGAGAGATGGAACTATGGCTACACCTTC.